The 26 T cell receptor beta chains reported below all come from one sample, sequenced in a study of T cells expressing NK-cell markers. TCRdb processed the 5' RACE reads again and assigns one entry to each CDR3 protein, with no DNA. The repertoire table contains a few hundred thousand distinct CDR3 sequences. The sample consisted of blood T cells: a sorted CD56 or NKG2C T cell subset, CD4+ or CD8+ T cells, or bulk PBMC T cells (not recorded which). The receptors were gathered from a man aged 18 to 69 in good health.

The rearrangement links TRBV24-1 to TRBJ2-3; the D call from TCRdb, TRBD1, cannot be confirmed without DNA. Looked up from germline, CDR1 is KGHDR and CDR2 is SFDVKD. CDR3 length: 14 amino acids. The CDR3: CATSLTGGADTQYF.

The V call is TRBV7-8, the J call TRBJ2-1; TCRdb calls TRBD1, which cannot be checked without DNA. Germline loops: CDR1 SGHVS, CDR2 FQNEAQ. CDR3 length: 15 amino acids. The CDR3 sequence: CASSLEGSRYNEQFF.

The V and J genes are TRBV12-5 and TRBJ1-3. CDR1 is LGHNT and CDR2 is FRNRAP in the germline V gene. The CDR3 loop spans 13 amino acids. The CDR3 is CASARTSGNTIYF.

The chain links TRBV20-1 to TRBJ2-1; TCRdb's D call of TRBD2 is untestable without DNA. The V gene's germline CDR1 is DFQATT and CDR2 SNEGSKA (reference sequence). CDR3 length: 14 amino acids. CDR3 loop: CSAVWAGGGGEQFF.

The V call is TRBV18, the J call TRBJ1-6; the D call of TRBD1 rests on TCRdb alone, since no DNA is present to check it. From germline, CDR1 is KGHSH and CDR2 LQKENI. CDR3 length: 14 residues. Here the CDR3 reads CASSPPGQAGSLHF.

This chain links TRBV11-2 with TRBJ2-7; the TRBD1 assignment by TCRdb is unverifiable without DNA. Germline lookup yields CDR1 SGHAT and CDR2 FQNNGV. The CDR3 totals 15 residues. CDR3 region: CASSSPPTGSYEQYF. The complete variable domain, with remaining parts taken from reference TRBV11-2 and TRBJ2-7, reads EAGVAQSPRYKIIEKRQSVAFWCNPISGHATLYWYQQILGQGPKLLIQFQNNGVVDDSQLPKDRFSAERLKGVDSTLKIQPAKLEDSAVYLCASSSPPTGSYEQYFGPGTRLTVT.

The chain's CDR3 is CASNRRGSDTQYF. The J gene is TRBJ2-3, the V gene TRBV2; TCRdb's assignment of TRBD1 cannot be checked, as there is no DNA. The CDR3 extends over 13 amino acids. Germline V gene data show CDR1 as SNHLY and CDR2 as FYNNEI.

The V gene is TRBV7-2, the J gene TRBJ2-3; the D call from TCRdb, TRBD1, cannot be confirmed without DNA. Germline V gene sequence: CDR1 SGHTA, CDR2 FQGNSA. The CDR3 length is 11 residues. The CDR3 sequence is CASRRDEREYF.

This chain joins TRBV5-1 and TRBJ1-4; TCRdb calls TRBD1, which cannot be checked without DNA. Germline CDR1 is SGHRS and CDR2 is YFSETQ. The CDR3 contains 19 residues. This CDR3 is CASSLAERAGSRTNEKLFF.

V usage is TRBV6-1 and J usage is TRBJ2-3. Germline CDR1 and CDR2: MNHNS and SASEGT. This CDR3 is built from 15 residues. The CDR3: CASSPMGRSTDTQYF.

The chain couples TRBV20-1 to TRBJ1-1. CDR3 length: 14 residues. Germline V lookup: CDR1 DFQATT, CDR2 SNEGSKA (reference sequence). The CDR3 spells CSARAWQMNTEAFF.

The V call is TRBV11-2, the J call TRBJ2-1; TCRdb's D gene call, TRBD2, goes unchecked for lack of DNA. The germline CDR1 and CDR2 sequences are SGHAT and FQNNGV. The CDR3 loop spans 18 amino acids. The CDR3: CASSPTRGSGGSYNEQFF.

The chain combines TRBV12-3 or TRBV12-4 with TRBJ1-1; with no DNA, the TCRdb D assignment of TRBD1 cannot be verified. The CDR3 is 15 amino acids. The CDR3 sequence: CASHREVGMNTEAFF.

The V gene is TRBV9, the J gene TRBJ1-2; TCRdb's D gene call, TRBD1, goes unchecked for lack of DNA. Looked up from germline, CDR1 is SGDLS and CDR2 is YYNGEE. This CDR3 is 14 amino acids long. The CDR3 region is CASSVLRGRYGYTF.

The V gene is TRBV25-1, the J gene TRBJ2-6; the TCRdb call, TRBD1, lacks DNA for checking. The CDR3 length is 16 residues. Germline values: CDR1 MGHDK, CDR2 SYGVNS. The CDR3 loop reads CASSEGVIAGANVLTF.

J is TRBJ2-2 and V is TRBV7-8. Germline loops: CDR1 SGHVS, CDR2 FQNEAQ. This CDR3 spans 16 amino acids. This CDR3 is CASSLRSGANTGELFF. Full variable domain (remainder filled in from reference TRBV7-8 and TRBJ2-2): GAGVSQSPRYKVAKRGQDVALRCDPISGHVSLFWYQQALGQGPEFLTYFQNEAQLDKSGLPSDRFFAERPEGSVSTLKIQRTQQEDSAVYLCASSLRSGANTGELFFGEGSRLTVL.

CDR3 in amino acids: CASTQIAGRTQYF. The rearrangement joins TRBV6-1 to TRBJ2-5. Germline CDR1 is MNHNS and CDR2 is SASEGT. There are 13 residues in the CDR3.

The V and J genes are TRBV6-2 or TRBV6-3 and TRBJ2-7; TCRdb returns TRBD1, unconfirmable since there is no DNA. The CDR3 covers 20 residues. Germline V gene data show CDR1 as MNHEY and CDR2 as SVGEGT. This chain's CDR3 is CASSYGWRSVGGARAYEQYF.

The rearrangement joins TRBV28 to TRBJ2-7; as DNA is missing, the TRBD1 call by TCRdb cannot be tested. This CDR3 comprises 15 residues. The germline gives CDR1 MDHEN, CDR2 SYDVKM. CDR3 loop: CASSTARDGPYEQYF.

This chain connects TRBV18 to TRBJ2-3; the TRBD2 assignment by TCRdb is unverifiable without DNA. The germline V gene has CDR1 KGHSH and CDR2 LQKENI. This CDR3 has 18 amino acids. This CDR3 is CASSPIQRGLLSTDTQYF.

J is TRBJ2-7 and V is TRBV10-3; the D gene TCRdb calls, TRBD2, cannot be checked with no DNA. The CDR3 runs 14 residues. CDR1 and CDR2 (germline): ENHRY, SYGVKD. The CDR3 loop reads CAISSTGTSYEQYF.

This sequence joins TRBV5-1 and TRBJ1-2; TCRdb names TRBD1, which stays unverified in the absence of DNA. The germline CDR1 and CDR2 sequences are SGHRS and YFSETQ. The CDR3 spans 14 residues. This CDR3 is CASSPDGGSYGYTF.

V and J are TRBV28 and TRBJ2-7. CDR3 length: 13 amino acids. From germline, CDR1 is MDHEN and CDR2 SYDVKM. CDR3 loop: CASSFRTAYEQYF.

The V call is TRBV20-1, the J call TRBJ2-7; TCRdb's D call of TRBD1 is untestable without DNA. Germline loops: CDR1 DFQATT, CDR2 SNEGSKA (reference sequence). This CDR3 is 14 amino acids long. CDR3 protein: CSAGGTGAAYEQYF.

This chain uses TRBV14 with TRBJ2-3; TCRdb's assignment of TRBD1 cannot be checked, as there is no DNA. Germline V gene data show CDR1 as SGHDN and CDR2 as FVKESK. The CDR3 spans 16 residues. The CDR3 region is CASSQRSGAITDTQYF.

The chain links TRBV12-3 or TRBV12-4 to TRBJ1-5. CDR3 length: 14 residues. The chain's CDR3 is CASRYRAPNQPQHF.